The 23 T cell receptor beta chains given below trace back to one sample, sequenced in a study of regulatory T cells in long-lasting Graves disease. Time point: persistent/refractory GD, antithyroid drugs over 5 years with positive TRAb. The TCR library used RNA extracted from PBMCs. Investigators prepared the TCR beta libraries by applying iRepertoire HTBI primers and Arm-PCR of CDR3 regions. TCRdb ran MiXCR on the multiplex PCR reads and lists one entry per CDR3 protein. The table has some 340,000 distinct CDR3 sequences, approximately 25% seen once; the top ten hold around 30%. Source: peripheral blood mononuclear cells (PBMCs), taken when the disease was refractory, from a patient treated with antithyroid drugs. The receptors were gathered from a woman in her thirties or forties with Graves disease.

In this sample, this clonotype turned up many times. The chain is built from TRBV19 and TRBJ1-1; perhaps TRBD1 as D (6 bases). Trimming cost V 9 bases and J 1 base, with 18 bases left between them. In germline, CDR1 is LNHDA, CDR2 SQIVND (reference sequence). This CDR3 spans 15 amino acids. CDR3 loop: CASGYPGQTNTEAFF. The CDR3 DNA reads as TGTGCCAGCGGGTATCCGGGACAAACGAACACTGAAGCTTTCTTT.

This clonotype was seen ten or more times. The rearrangement joins TRBV7-9 to TRBJ2-5; D is uncertain. The CDR3 extends over 14 amino acids. CDR1 is SEHNR and CDR2 is FQNEAQ in the germline V gene (reference sequence). With 4 bases removed from V and 1 base from J, the gap between germline ends came to 10 bases. CDR3 nucleotide sequence: TGTGCCAGCAGCTCGACACCTTTCCAAGAGACCCAGTACTTC. Its protein product is CASSSTPFQETQYF.

The rearrangement joins TRBV7-2 to TRBJ2-7; D possibly corresponds to TRBD2 (6 bases). V lost 2 bases to trimming and J lost 5 bases, with 13 bases between them. The CDR3 is made up of 14 amino acids. CDR1 and CDR2 from the germline V gene are SGHTA and FQGNSA. The CDR3 spells CASSLRVAVDEQYF. The CDR3 bases are TGTGCCAGCAGCTTACGAGTAGCGGTCGACGAGCAGTACTTC. The full variable domain, completed using reference TRBV7-2 and TRBJ2-7, is GAGVSQSPSNKVTEKGKDVELRCDPISGHTALYWYRQSLGQGLEFLIYFQGNSAPDKSGLPSDRFSAERTGGSVSTLTIQRTQQEDSAVYLCASSLRVAVDEQYFGPGTRLTVT.

As for this clonotype: It may be a read error: a sequence one base away is much more abundant. The genes are TRBV28 and TRBJ2-7, with TRBD2 identical over 8 bases. Per the germline V gene, CDR1 is MDHEN and CDR2 is SYDVKM. V lost 5 bases, J lost 3 bases, and 15 bases stayed unmatched. This CDR3 is built from 17 residues. The CDR3 protein is CASSPSGWTSSDYEQYF. DNA for the CDR3: TGTGCCAGCAGTCCATCCGGGTGGACTAGCAGCGACTACGAGCAGTACTTC.

Ten or more counts support this clonotype. The J gene is TRBJ1-1, the V gene TRBV11-2; a weak D match, TRBD1 (6 bases). V lost 2 bases, J lost 2 bases, and 21 bases lay in between. The CDR3 sequence is 18 residues long. Germline values: CDR1 SGHAT, CDR2 FQNNGV. The CDR3: CASSLKSLGGRQNTEAFF. The CDR3 DNA is TGTGCCAGCAGCTTAAAGTCTCTAGGGGGGAGACAAAACACTGAAGCTTTCTTT.

This clonotype was observed at least ten times. The chain links TRBV12-3 or TRBV12-4 to TRBJ1-1; D gene ambiguous. The CDR3 is 12 residues long. V dropped 6 bases and J dropped 4 bases, with 9 bases sitting between them. This CDR3 reads CASSHQSTEAFF. CDR3 in DNA: TGTGCCAGCAGCCACCAGAGCACTGAAGCTTTCTTT.

J is TRBJ2-1 and V is TRBV13; 7 bases map to TRBD2. Trimming took 1 base from V and 7 from J; bases not matched to a gene: 10. The CDR3 totals 16 residues. From germline, CDR1 is PRHDT and CDR2 FYEKMQ (reference sequence). The CDR3 here is CASSLARWEGMNEQFF. The CDR3 nucleotides are TGTGCCAGCAGCTTAGCTCGGTGGGAGGGCATGAATGAGCAGTTCTTC. The variable domain in full, completed from reference TRBV13 and TRBJ2-1, reads AAGVIQSPRHLIKEKRETATLKCYPIPRHDTVYWYQQGPGQDPQFLISFYEKMQSDKGSIPDRFSAQQFSDYHSELNMSSLELGDSALYFCASSLARWEGMNEQFFGPGTRLTVL.

Ten or more counts support this clonotype. The rearrangement links TRBV28 to TRBJ2-5, with D perhaps TRBD1 (5 bases). This CDR3 has 15 residues. Germline V CDR1 and CDR2: MDHEN, SYDVKM. V was pared by 6 bases and J by 1 base, with 15 bases between. As DNA, the CDR3 is TGTGCCAGCAGCCCCGTAGACAGAGCCCAAGAGACCCAGTACTTC. Its translation: CASSPVDRAQETQYF. The variable domain in full, completed from reference TRBV28 and TRBJ2-5, reads DVKVTQSSRYLVKRTGEKVFLECVQDMDHENMFWYRQDPGLGLRLIYFSYDVKMKEKGDIPEGYSVSREKKERFSLILESASTNQTSMYLCASSPVDRAQETQYFGPGTRLLVL.

This chain joins TRBV10-2 and TRBJ1-3, with D possibly TRBD1 on 6 matching bases. V was trimmed by 3 bases and J by 7 bases, leaving 10 bases between them. Per the germline V gene, CDR1 is WSHSY and CDR2 is SAAADI. The CDR3 has 13 amino acids. The CDR3 sequence is CASSEKRGNTIYF. The CDR3 nucleotides are TGCGCCAGCAGTGAAAAGAGGGGGAACACCATATATTTT.

As regards this clonotype: A much larger clone sits a single nucleotide away, making a read error possible. V usage is TRBV6-2 or TRBV6-3 and J usage is TRBJ2-5; no firm D call. Trimming cost V 5 bases and J 5 bases, with 18 bases left between them. This CDR3 is built from 15 residues. Looked up from germline, CDR1 is MNHEY and CDR2 is SVGEGT. CDR3 sequence reads: CASSGDFSLLETQYF. The CDR3 coding sequence is TGTGCCAGCAGTGGAGACTTTAGCCTCCTGGAGACCCAGTACTTC.

The chain has TRBV30 and TRBJ1-2; 12 bases map to TRBD1. The V gene's germline CDR1 is GTSNPN and CDR2 SVGIG (reference sequence). J lost 7 bases, V lost 3 bases, and 9 bases had no gene match. The length of the CDR3 is 15 residues. The CDR3 region is CAWSRTGTGGSGYTF. DNA for the CDR3: TGTGCCTGGAGCCGGACCGGGACAGGGGGCTCTGGCTACACCTTC.

This clonotype has a count of ten or more. The chain is built from TRBV28 and TRBJ1-1; 7 bases are a match to TRBD1. This CDR3 is built from 15 residues. V lost 1 base, J lost 7 bases, and 9 bases stayed unmatched. Germline CDR1 is MDHEN and CDR2 is SYDVKM. The CDR3 is CASSLSPFRDSEAFF. CDR3 DNA: TGTGCCAGCAGTTTATCGCCCTTCCGGGACAGTGAAGCTTTCTTT.

This clonotype has a count of ten or more. J is TRBJ2-7 and V is TRBV2; no reliable D call. Germline values: CDR1 SNHLY, CDR2 FYNNEI. The CDR3 runs to 13 residues. Trimming left V 2 bases short and J 3 bases short, with 8 bases between. The CDR3, as DNA: TGTGCCAGCAGTGAACTATTGGGCTACGAGCAGTACTTC. Translated: CASSELLGYEQYF.

This clonotype was seen just once. The rearrangement uses TRBV27 and TRBJ1-5; D remains unclear. CDR1 and CDR2 (germline): MNHEY, SMNVEV (reference sequence). This CDR3 comprises 14 residues. Trimming stripped 5 bases from V and 3 bases from J, with 11 bases between. The CDR3 nucleotides are TGTGCCAGCAGTCCTTATGGACTCAATCAGCCCCAGCATTTT. Protein product: CASSPYGLNQPQHF.

This chain connects TRBV20-1 to TRBJ2-5; 11 bases align to TRBD2. There are 15 residues in the CDR3. The ends lost 3 bases at V and 4 bases at J; junction bases unmatched: 7. Germline CDR1 DFQATT, CDR2 SNEGSKA (reference sequence). CDR3 bases: TGCAGTGCTAGGCCGGTTAGCGGGAGGGCAGAGACCCAGTACTTC. Protein: CSARPVSGRAETQYF.

This chain connects TRBV27 to TRBJ2-1; TRBD2 aligns across 8 bases. In germline, CDR1 is MNHEY, CDR2 SMNVEV (reference sequence). J lost 3 bases, V lost 0 bases, and 4 bases had no gene match. This CDR3 comprises 16 residues. CDR3 sequence: CASSLSGTRLYNEQFF. The CDR3 nucleotides are TGTGCCAGCAGTTTATCGGGGACTAGACTCTACAATGAGCAGTTCTTC.

This clonotype was seen repeatedly, ten times or more. This chain connects TRBV10-2 to TRBJ2-5; D unclear. V was cut by 3 bases and J by 1 base, with 9 bases left in between. The CDR3 is 14 residues long. The germline V gene encodes CDR1 WSHSY and CDR2 SAAADI. CDR3 sequence reads: CASSEIAPQETQYF. CDR3 nucleotides: TGCGCCAGCAGTGAAATCGCTCCCCAAGAGACCCAGTACTTC.

The sample holds a few counts of this clonotype. Written as DNA, the CDR3 is TGTGCCAGTGCGGAGTCCGCGAACACCGGGGAGCTGTTTTTT. This codes for CASAESANTGELFF. V and J are TRBV6-1 and TRBJ2-2; no definite D call. Germline V gene lookup returns CDR1 MNHNS and CDR2 SASEGT. V lost 9 bases and J 0 bases, leaving 11 bases between the germline ends. This CDR3 has 14 residues.

This clonotype was seen ten or more times. This chain links TRBV28 with TRBJ2-7, with D tentatively TRBD1 or TRBD2 (5 bases each). V was cut by 5 bases and J by 3 bases, with 23 bases left in between. Germline V gene sequence: CDR1 MDHEN, CDR2 SYDVKM. This CDR3 has 17 residues. The DNA for the CDR3 is TGTGCCAGCAGTCCTCGTAACCCGGGACCGGACTTCTACGAGCAGTACTTC. As protein: CASSPRNPGPDFYEQYF.

The sample holds a few counts of this clonotype. The chain is built from TRBV12-3 or TRBV12-4 and TRBJ1-1, with 7 nucleotides matching TRBD1. The junction had 5 bases not matched to a gene; V was cut back by 6 bases and J by 4 bases. CDR3 length: 13 residues. The DNA of the CDR3 is TGTGCCAGCAGGTCAGGGGGGTTCACTGAAGCTTTCTTT. Translated: CASRSGGFTEAFF.

This clonotype has only a few counts. The chain has TRBV7-9 and TRBJ1-5; TRBD1 agrees at 7 bases. J was trimmed by 0 bases and V by 1 base; bases with no gene match: 3. Germline V lookup: CDR1 SEHNR, CDR2 FQNEAQ (reference sequence). The CDR3 is 16 amino acids. CDR3 amino acids: CASSLVRGPSNQPQHF. The CDR3 region has the DNA TGTGCCAGCAGCTTAGTAAGGGGGCCTAGCAATCAGCCCCAGCATTTT.

The V gene is TRBV20-1, the J gene TRBJ2-7, with TRBD2 identical over 10 bases. J was trimmed by 0 bases and V by 2 bases; bases with no gene match: 16. Germline V lookup: CDR1 DFQATT, CDR2 SNEGSKA (reference sequence). CDR3 length: 19 amino acids. CDR3 nucleotides: TGCAGTGCTAGACGCCCCCTTGTTAGCGGGAGGCCTACCTCCTACGAGCAGTACTTC. Translating it yields CSARRPLVSGRPTSYEQYF.

This clonotype was seen at least ten times. The V gene is TRBV20-1, the J gene TRBJ2-5; D not certain. CDR3 length: 16 residues. Germline loops: CDR1 DFQATT, CDR2 SNEGSKA (reference sequence). Trimming shortened V by 0 bases and J by 4 bases, and 18 bases separated the two germline ends. The CDR3 loop is CSARDLAKEPRETQYF. Written as DNA, the CDR3 is TGCAGTGCTAGAGATTTGGCGAAAGAACCACGAGAGACCCAGTACTTC.